A single sample is the source of the 27 T cell receptor beta chains below, sequenced in a study of blood T cells in healthy people across ages. It was with a sample-barcoded 5' primer and a J-beta primer mix that a second PCR of roughly 6 to 12 cycles was run. TCRdb called the 5' RACE reads again in MiXCR, with one record for every CDR3 protein. This table has roughly 2 million distinct CDR3 sequences, around 48% appearing once. The sample consisted of blood. The receptors derive from a woman between 40 and 50 years old in good health.

There are a few counts of this clonotype. The rearrangement uses TRBV7-9 and TRBJ2-5, with D hard to call. The CDR3 is 14 residues long. Looked up from germline, CDR1 is SEHNR and CDR2 is FQNEAQ (reference sequence). The germline V and J ends were trimmed by 2 bases and 5 bases, with 12 bases remaining between them. The CDR3: CASSLQGMGETQYF. The CDR3 DNA reads TGTGCCAGCAGCTTACAAGGAATGGGGGAGACCCAGTACTTC.

This clonotype was counted a few times. This chain connects TRBV3-1 to TRBJ2-1; D call uncertain. Germline CDR1 and CDR2: LGHDT and YNNKEL (reference sequence). V was clipped by 6 bases and J by 8 bases, with 17 bases between them. The CDR3 runs 14 residues. The CDR3 DNA sequence: TGTGCCAGCAGTCTCGCCGGCAGGCACGATGAGCAGTTCTTC. Protein sequence: CASSLAGRHDEQFF.

This sequence joins TRBV2 and TRBJ2-7; D perhaps matches TRBD1 (7 bases). The CDR3 length is 14 residues. Germline V gene lookup returns CDR1 SNHLY and CDR2 FYNNEI. V lost 5 bases and J 4 bases, leaving 15 bases between the germline ends. The CDR3 DNA sequence: TGTGCCAGCAGTCGAACAGCAGGGGGGTACGAGCAGTACTTC. This gives the protein CASSRTAGGYEQYF.

CDR3 bases: TGTGCCAGCTCACCCACGCCTTTACTCCAAGAGACCCAGTACTTC. Its protein is CASSPTPLLQETQYF. This chain joins TRBV18 and TRBJ2-5; D gene ambiguous. Germline values: CDR1 KGHSH, CDR2 LQKENI. Trimming removed 3 bases at V and 1 base at J, with 12 bases between. The CDR3 totals 15 residues.

The chain links TRBV28 to TRBJ2-5, with TRBD2 matching 8 bases. V lost 3 bases to trimming and J lost 0 bases; unmatched junction nucleotides: 6. Looked up from germline, CDR1 is MDHEN and CDR2 is SYDVKM. The CDR3 contains 16 residues. The chain's CDR3 is CASSLRRGAYQETQYF. The DNA for the CDR3 is TGTGCCAGCAGTTTGAGGCGGGGGGCCTACCAAGAGACCCAGTACTTC.

V gene TRBV7-9 combines with J gene TRBJ2-6; no clear D gene. The CDR3 contains 11 residues. Trimming removed 8 bases at V and 4 bases at J, with 3 bases between. Germline CDR1 is SEHNR and CDR2 is FQNEAQ (reference sequence). This chain's CDR3 is CASVGANVLTF. CDR3 in DNA: TGTGCCAGCGTAGGGGCCAACGTCCTGACTTTC.

This chain connects TRBV12-3 or TRBV12-4 to TRBJ1-2; D is perhaps TRBD1 (5 bases). V dropped 5 bases and J dropped 7 bases, with 26 bases sitting between them. CDR3 length equals 17 residues. CDR3 residues: CASSLLLGGVSRSGYTF. CDR3 DNA: TGTGCCAGCAGTCTCCTCCTTGGGGGGGTAAGTCGAAGTGGCTACACCTTC.

The V call is TRBV7-2, the J call TRBJ1-5; D unclear. Germline CDR1 and CDR2: SGHTA and FQGNSA. The CDR3 totals 16 residues. Trimming removed 1 base at V and 1 base at J, with 11 bases between. The CDR3 nucleotides read TGTGCCAGCAGCTTAGGTTCCCCGGGGAGCAATCAGCCCCAGCATTTT. Translation: CASSLGSPGSNQPQHF.

The chain carries TRBV10-1 and TRBJ2-1; 8 positions match TRBD2. This CDR3 region has 16 residues. V gave up 1 base and J gave up 4 bases; unmatched junction bases: 6. CDR1 is WNHNN, CDR2 SYGVQD, per germline (reference sequence). CDR3: CASSEFLAGGYNEQFF. The CDR3 coding sequence is TGCGCCAGCAGTGAGTTCCTAGCGGGCGGATACAATGAGCAGTTCTTC.

The genes are TRBV4-2 and TRBJ2-5; 8 bases are a match to TRBD2. J was trimmed by 3 bases and V by 4 bases; bases with no gene match: 10. CDR1 is LGHNA, CDR2 YNFKEQ, per germline. This CDR3 spans 16 amino acids. The CDR3 loop reads CASSLTSAGVEETQYF. The CDR3 bases are TGTGCCAGCAGCCTCACGTCAGCGGGGGTGGAAGAGACCCAGTACTTC.

Remarks on this clonotype: Germline and junction disagree at one end, which may indicate a read error. CDR3 amino acids: CVSSPRAGGTEAFF. CDR3 DNA sequence: TGTGTCAGCAGTCCGAGGGCTGGTGGCACTGAAGCTTTCTTT. The rearrangement uses TRBV27 and TRBJ1-1; D remains unclear. This CDR3 spans 14 amino acids. The germline V gene encodes CDR1 MNHEY and CDR2 SMNVEV (reference sequence).

This chain links TRBV12-3 or TRBV12-4 with TRBJ1-6, with D tentatively TRBD1 (5 bases). The ends were cut back, 6 bases at V and 6 bases at J, with 18 bases in the middle. This CDR3 contains 16 residues. The chain's CDR3 is CASSSGTRGSNSPLHF. The DNA of the CDR3 is TGTGCCAGCAGCTCCGGGACCCGAGGCTCTAATTCACCCCTCCACTTT.

This clonotype was detected a few times. The chain is built from TRBV6-2 or TRBV6-3 and TRBJ1-2; tentatively, D is TRBD1 (5 bases). CDR3 size: 14 residues. Germline V gene lookup returns CDR1 MNHEY and CDR2 SVGEGT. The germline V and J ends were trimmed by 7 bases and 0 bases, with 12 bases remaining between them. DNA of the CDR3: TGTGCCAGCATCTCGACAGTCCCTAACTATGGCTACACCTTC. It translates to CASISTVPNYGYTF.

The J gene is TRBJ2-1, the V gene TRBV29-1; D ambiguous. Germline V gene data show CDR1 as SQVTM and CDR2 as ANQGSEA. The CDR3 covers 13 residues. The CDR3 sequence: CSAIGASYNEQFF. In nucleotides, the CDR3 is TGCAGTGCTATCGGTGCGTCGTACAATGAGCAGTTCTTC.

Only a few counts were recorded for this clonotype. The chain has TRBV4-2 and TRBJ2-4, with D perhaps TRBD2 (5 bases). The CDR3 is made up of 16 amino acids. Germline V gene data show CDR1 as LGHNA and CDR2 as YNFKEQ. Trimming took off 0 bases at V and 0 bases at J, with 9 bases between the two ends. CDR3 in amino acids: CASSQDPGEAKNIQYF. The CDR3 DNA follows: TGTGCCAGCAGCCAAGATCCCGGGGAAGCCAAAAACATTCAGTACTTC.

This clonotype was detected a few times. The chain joins TRBV7-2 to TRBJ2-5; D gene ambiguous. Germline CDR1 and CDR2: SGHTA and FQGNSA. The CDR3 contains 14 residues. Trimming removed 1 base at V and 5 bases at J, with 11 bases between. CDR3 in DNA: TGTGCCAGCAGCTTAGTTGGGTTAGAGGAGACCCAGTACTTC. It translates to CASSLVGLEETQYF. The full variable domain, rest sourced from reference TRBV7-2 and TRBJ2-5, is GAGVSQSPSNKVTEKGKDVELRCDPISGHTALYWYRQSLGQGLEFLIYFQGNSAPDKSGLPSDRFSAERTGGSVSTLTIQRTQQEDSAVYLCASSLVGLEETQYFGPGTRLLVL.

Only a few counts were recorded for this clonotype. The rearrangement links TRBV9 to TRBJ2-3, with 10 nucleotides matching TRBD2. With 3 bases clipped from V and 2 bases from J, the junction kept 6 bases outside the gene matches. Germline V gene sequence: CDR1 SGDLS, CDR2 YYNGEE. CDR3 size: 16 residues. In nucleotides, the CDR3 is TGTGCCAGCAGCGGAAAACTAGCGGGGTACACAGATACGCAGTATTTT. This translates into CASSGKLAGYTDTQYF.

This clonotype was detected only a few times. The gene calls are TRBV28 and TRBJ2-5; TRBD1 aligns across 9 bases. This CDR3 spans 13 amino acids. J lost 5 bases, V lost 6 bases, and 4 bases had no gene match. The V gene's germline CDR1 is MDHEN and CDR2 SYDVKM. Here the CDR3 DNA reads TGTGCCAGCAGGGACAGGGGAACGGAGACCCAGTACTTC. It yields the protein CASRDRGTETQYF.

The V and J genes are TRBV6-2 or TRBV6-3 and TRBJ2-7; D remains unclear. The V end was cut by 2 bases, the J end by 3 bases, with 14 bases between. Germline loops: CDR1 MNHEY, CDR2 SVGEGT. The CDR3 loop spans 15 amino acids. CDR3 region: CASSYEPASFYEQYF. CDR3 nucleotides: TGTGCCAGCAGTTACGAACCGGCATCATTCTACGAGCAGTACTTC.

This clonotype has ten or more counts. The rearrangement links TRBV7-2 to TRBJ2-7; 10 positions agree with TRBD2. V was pared by 1 base and J by 3 bases, with 0 bases of the junction left unmatched. The CDR3 is made up of 14 amino acids. The germline V gene has CDR1 SGHTA and CDR2 FQGNSA. In DNA, the CDR3 is TGTGCCAGCAGCTTAGAGCGGGGGGGCTACGAGCAGTACTTC. Translation: CASSLERGGYEQYF. Combining the CDR3 with reference TRBV7-2 and TRBJ2-7 gives the whole variable domain GAGVSQSPSNKVTEKGKDVELRCDPISGHTALYWYRQSLGQGLEFLIYFQGNSAPDKSGLPSDRFSAERTGGSVSTLTIQRTQQEDSAVYLCASSLERGGYEQYFGPGTRLTVT.

The sample holds a few counts of this clonotype. The CDR3 DNA sequence: TGTGCCAGCAGCCCAGGGAACACAGGCTACGAGCAGTACTTC. Translating gives CASSPGNTGYEQYF. This sequence joins TRBV7-9 and TRBJ2-7; a weak D match, TRBD1 (5 bases). Germline values: CDR1 SEHNR, CDR2 FQNEAQ (reference sequence). The CDR3 length is 14 residues. V shed 5 bases and J shed 3 bases, with 14 bases lying between them.

Notes on this clonotype: Its ends do not fully match the called genes, so a read error is possible. This chain uses TRBV11-2 with TRBJ2-1; 7 nucleotides match TRBD1. Germline CDR1 and CDR2: SGHAT and FQNNGV. The CDR3 sequence is 14 residues long. CDR3 DNA sequence: TGTACCAGCAGCTCGGGACAGAATAACAATGAGCAGTTCTTC. Amino acids: CTSSSGQNNNEQFF. The full variable domain, with the rest looked up from reference TRBV11-2 and TRBJ2-1, is EAGVAQSPRYKIIEKRQSVAFWCNPISGHATLYWYQQILGQGPKLLIQFQNNGVVDDSQLPKDRFSAERLKGVDSTLKIQPAKLEDSAVYLCTSSSGQNNNEQFFGPGTRLTVL.

The gene calls are TRBV6-5 and TRBJ1-5; maybe TRBD1 (6 bases). Trimming removed 6 bases at V and 5 bases at J, with 17 bases between. The germline gives CDR1 MNHEY, CDR2 SVGAGI. CDR3 length: 15 amino acids. The CDR3 region is CASSAMGAGDQPQHF. DNA for the CDR3: TGTGCCAGCAGCGCTATGGGGGCAGGAGATCAGCCCCAGCATTTT.

V usage is TRBV11-1 and J usage is TRBJ2-5; tentative D call: TRBD1 (6 bases). Trimming took off 5 bases at V and 0 bases at J, with 16 bases between the two ends. Germline-derived CDR1 and CDR2 are SGHAT and FQDESV (reference sequence). This CDR3 contains 16 residues. The CDR3 is CASSPGTTIHQETQYF. Written as DNA, the CDR3 is TGTGCCAGCAGCCCCGGGACAACTATCCACCAAGAGACCCAGTACTTC.

J is TRBJ2-5 and V is TRBV3-1; the match to TRBD2 covers 9 bases. The CDR3 contains 16 residues. After removal of 1 base from V and 11 bases from J, the junction contained 14 bases not matched to a gene. The germline CDR1 and CDR2 sequences are LGHDT and YNNKEL (reference sequence). CDR3 region: CASSQVGRGGINEQYF. CDR3 bases: TGTGCCAGCAGCCAAGTGGGGCGGGGGGGCATCAATGAGCAGTACTTC.

V usage is TRBV27 and J usage is TRBJ2-5, with 8 bases lining up with TRBD1. Losses at the gene ends were 6 bases for V and 1 base for J; bases not matched to a gene: 7. This CDR3 region has 15 residues. Per germline, CDR1 MNHEY and CDR2 SMNVEV (reference sequence). This CDR3 reads CASRPRGQVQETQYF. Here the CDR3 DNA reads TGTGCCAGCAGGCCCAGGGGACAGGTCCAAGAGACCCAGTACTTC.

There are a few counts of this clonotype. The V call is TRBV6-5, the J call TRBJ2-1; the match to TRBD1 covers 7 bases. CDR1 is MNHEY, CDR2 SVGAGI, per germline. The CDR3 contains 13 residues. V gave up 10 bases and J gave up 4 bases; unmatched junction bases: 7. CDR3 in DNA: TGTGCCACATCCCCGACAGGGTACAATGAGCAGTTCTTC. Translated, it gives CATSPTGYNEQFF.